The rows below give T cell receptor beta chains drawn from one sample of a study of cytomegalovirus exposure and HLA in healthy donors. Assay: immunoSEQ multiplex PCR; the TCRdb copy retains only in-frame clones and omits some. The table has hundreds of thousands of clones, approximately 90% seen once. The material sequenced was PBMCs. The origin of the receptors is a woman under 30 in good health and CMV-seronegative. Each CDR3 is given with its conserved first and last residue. Each record gives: CDR3 protein, J gene, clone size, V gene. Size is stated for part of the rows, as once, few or many counts, or as a class when the clone is expanded.

CDR3 protein: CSVRKGSGSTEAFF; J gene: TRBJ1-1; clone size: once; V gene: TRBV29-1
CDR3 protein: CASSRDRGYEQYF; J gene: TRBJ2-7; clone size: NA; V gene: TRBV19
CDR3 protein: CASSRTGFNSPLHF; J gene: TRBJ1-6; clone size: NA; V gene: TRBV27
CDR3 protein: CASRAEEVGNSPLHF; J gene: TRBJ1-6; clone size: NA; V gene: TRBV7-2
CDR3 protein: CASSPDRVGTAEAFF; J gene: TRBJ1-1; clone size: NA; V gene: TRBV7-9
CDR3 protein: CASSQESLLRGEQFF; J gene: TRBJ2-1; clone size: NA; V gene: TRBV4-1
CDR3 protein: CASSQTGVRTNEKLFF; J gene: TRBJ1-4; clone size: NA; V gene: TRBV4-1
CDR3 protein: CASSLATSWPNEQFF; J gene: TRBJ2-1; clone size: few; V gene: TRBV7-9
CDR3 protein: CASPGLSTDTQYF; J gene: TRBJ2-3; clone size: NA; V gene: TRBV30
CDR3 protein: CASSTETRNEQFF; J gene: TRBJ2-1; clone size: NA; V gene: TRBV7-2
CDR3 protein: CASGNAGLSPLHF; J gene: TRBJ1-6; clone size: NA; V gene: TRBV5-6
CDR3 protein: CASSVEDSAYEQYF; J gene: TRBJ2-7; clone size: NA; V gene: TRBV9